A selection of T cell receptor beta chains follows, all from one sample in a study of blood T cell repertoires in COVID-19. Only in-frame clones appear in the TCRdb table, and some are missing; sequencing was by immunoSEQ multiplex PCR. This sample yields about 240,000 clones, of which 85% to 90% are seen a single time; around 0.91% belongs to the top ten. Sequenced input: peripheral blood. These receptors all come from a woman in her forties who had recovered from COVID-19. Both conserved end residues are part of each CDR3. Each record gives: clone size, D gene, CDR3 length, V gene, J gene, CDR3 DNA, CDR3 protein. D genes are given only for firm matches. Size is stated for part of the rows, as once, few or many counts, or as a class when the clone is expanded.

clone size: once
D gene: NA
CDR3 length: 14
V gene: TRBV9
J gene: TRBJ2-1
CDR3 DNA: TGTGCCAGCAGCGTCTCTGCGGTCCACAATGAGCAGTTCTTC
CDR3 protein: CASSVSAVHNEQFF

clone size: NA
D gene: TRBD2
CDR3 length: 18
V gene: TRBV11-2
J gene: TRBJ2-3
CDR3 DNA: TGTGCCAGCAGCTTATATCGCGTCCCGGGCGGGAGCGCAGATACGCAGTATTTT
CDR3 protein: CASSLYRVPGGSADTQYF

clone size: NA
D gene: NA
CDR3 length: 16
V gene: TRBV28
J gene: TRBJ1-5
CDR3 DNA: TGTGCCAGCACCAAGAACAGGGCGCATAGCAATCAGCCCCAGCATTTT
CDR3 protein: CASTKNRAHSNQPQHF

clone size: NA
D gene: TRBD1
CDR3 length: 18
V gene: TRBV5-1
J gene: TRBJ1-2
CDR3 DNA: TGCGCCAGCAGCCCCGAGCCCCTTGGGACAGGGGGGTATAGTGGCTACACCTTC
CDR3 protein: CASSPEPLGTGGYSGYTF

clone size: NA
D gene: NA
CDR3 length: 11
V gene: TRBV18
J gene: TRBJ2-3
CDR3 DNA: TGTGCCAGCTCACCCGCGGATACGCAGTATTTT
CDR3 protein: CASSPADTQYF

clone size: NA
D gene: NA
CDR3 length: 15
V gene: TRBV23-1
J gene: TRBJ1-3
CDR3 DNA: TGCGCCAGCACCCAAGGGCGGGACGGGAGAAACACCATATATTTT
CDR3 protein: CASTQGRDGRNTIYF

clone size: NA
D gene: NA
CDR3 length: 14
V gene: TRBV6-5
J gene: TRBJ1-5
CDR3 DNA: TGTGCCAGCAGTTCCCGGGGGGGTCGGCAGCCCCAGCATTTT
CDR3 protein: CASSSRGGRQPQHF

clone size: NA
D gene: NA
CDR3 length: 13
V gene: TRBV7-9
J gene: TRBJ1-2
CDR3 DNA: TGTGCCAGCAGCCCCCCCGGGTCATATGGCTACACCTTC
CDR3 protein: CASSPPGSYGYTF

clone size: NA
D gene: TRBD2
CDR3 length: 16
V gene: TRBV9
J gene: TRBJ2-1
CDR3 DNA: TGTGCCAGCACCCCAGGCGCGGGGGGGGCCTACAATGAGCAGTTCTTC
CDR3 protein: CASTPGAGGAYNEQFF

clone size: NA
D gene: NA
CDR3 length: 16
V gene: TRBV18
J gene: TRBJ1-5
CDR3 DNA: TGTGCCAGCTCACCACTGGGGGGTGACCCGGGTCCCCCCCAGCATTTT
CDR3 protein: CASSPLGGDPGPPQHF

clone size: NA
D gene: NA
CDR3 length: 14
V gene: TRBV30
J gene: TRBJ1-4
CDR3 DNA: TGTGCCTGGCTAAGGGGGTCGGCAAATGAAAAACTGTTTTTT
CDR3 protein: CAWLRGSANEKLFF

clone size: NA
D gene: NA
CDR3 length: 14
V gene: TRBV11-2
J gene: TRBJ2-5
CDR3 DNA: TGTGCCAGCAGCTTAGGGCGGTTCGGCGGGACCCAGTACTTC
CDR3 protein: CASSLGRFGGTQYF

clone size: NA
D gene: TRBD1
CDR3 length: 15
V gene: TRBV3-1/TRBV3-2
J gene: TRBJ1-2
CDR3 DNA: TGTGCCAGCAGCCCAGGGGACAGCCCTAACTATGGCTACACCTTC
CDR3 protein: CASSPGDSPNYGYTF

clone size: NA
D gene: TRBD2
CDR3 length: 15
V gene: TRBV2
J gene: TRBJ2-1
CDR3 DNA: TGTGCCAGCACCCTACTAGCGGGAGGAAACAATGAGCAGTTCTTC
CDR3 protein: CASTLLAGGNNEQFF

clone size: NA
D gene: TRBD1
CDR3 length: 19
V gene: TRBV19
J gene: TRBJ2-6
CDR3 DNA: TGTGCCAGTAGCAGGGCGACAGGACAGGGGTACACTGGGGCCAACGTCCTGACTTTC
CDR3 protein: CASSRATGQGYTGANVLTF

clone size: NA
D gene: TRBD1
CDR3 length: 14
V gene: TRBV29-1
J gene: TRBJ2-5
CDR3 DNA: TGCAGCGTTTCAGGACAGGTATTCCGAGAGACCCAGTACTTC
CDR3 protein: CSVSGQVFRETQYF

clone size: NA
D gene: NA
CDR3 length: 14
V gene: TRBV19
J gene: TRBJ1-1
CDR3 DNA: TGTGCCAGTAGTATGGGGCAGCCGAACACTGAAGCTTTCTTT
CDR3 protein: CASSMGQPNTEAFF

clone size: NA
D gene: TRBD2
CDR3 length: 16
V gene: TRBV6-5
J gene: TRBJ2-1
CDR3 DNA: TGTGCCAGCAGTTACGGGGGACTAGCGGGTTACAATGAGCAGTTCTTC
CDR3 protein: CASSYGGLAGYNEQFF

clone size: NA
D gene: NA
CDR3 length: 14
V gene: TRBV6-1
J gene: TRBJ1-1
CDR3 DNA: TGTGCCAGCAGTGAAGTTGCAGGGTGGGCTGAAGCTTTCTTT
CDR3 protein: CASSEVAGWAEAFF

clone size: NA
D gene: TRBD1
CDR3 length: 14
V gene: TRBV11-3
J gene: TRBJ1-4
CDR3 DNA: TGTGCCAGCAGCTTAAGGACAGGGGAGGAAAAACTGTTTTTT
CDR3 protein: CASSLRTGEEKLFF

clone size: NA
D gene: TRBD2
CDR3 length: 14
V gene: TRBV5-4
J gene: TRBJ2-3
CDR3 DNA: TGTGCCAGCAGCTCTAGCGGGAGGGCAGATACGCAGTATTTT
CDR3 protein: CASSSSGRADTQYF

clone size: few
D gene: TRBD1
CDR3 length: 13
V gene: TRBV10-3
J gene: TRBJ1-1
CDR3 DNA: TGTGCCATCAGCCGACAGGGGGGGACTGAAGCTTTCTTT
CDR3 protein: CAISRQGGTEAFF

clone size: few
D gene: TRBD1
CDR3 length: 14
V gene: TRBV5-4
J gene: TRBJ1-4
CDR3 DNA: TGTGCCAGCAGCCCAGGGGGCCTTGGGGGAAAACTGTTTTTT
CDR3 protein: CASSPGGLGGKLFF

clone size: NA
D gene: NA
CDR3 length: 15
V gene: TRBV18
J gene: TRBJ1-1
CDR3 DNA: TGTGCCAGCTCACAGACCGCCTCGTATCCCGGGGAAGCTTTCTTT
CDR3 protein: CASSQTASYPGEAFF

clone size: NA
D gene: NA
CDR3 length: 16
V gene: TRBV4-2
J gene: TRBJ1-2
CDR3 DNA: TGTGCCAGCAGCCAAGATGGGGCGGGATCTAACTATGGCTACACCTTC
CDR3 protein: CASSQDGAGSNYGYTF

clone size: NA
D gene: TRBD1
CDR3 length: 13
V gene: TRBV29-1
J gene: TRBJ2-1
CDR3 DNA: TGCAGCGTTCGGCAGGGGGAATTTAGTGAGCAGTTCTTC
CDR3 protein: CSVRQGEFSEQFF

clone size: NA
D gene: TRBD2
CDR3 length: 15
V gene: TRBV2
J gene: TRBJ2-1
CDR3 DNA: TGTGCCACCCACAAGCTAGCGGACCCCCCCTGTGAGCAGTTCTTC
CDR3 protein: CATHKLADPPCEQFF

clone size: once
D gene: NA
CDR3 length: 13
V gene: TRBV5-6
J gene: TRBJ1-1
CDR3 DNA: TGTGCCAGCAGCTTGCCCCGTCGGGCTGAAGCTTTCTTT
CDR3 protein: CASSLPRRAEAFF

clone size: NA
D gene: NA
CDR3 length: 13
V gene: TRBV7-2
J gene: TRBJ2-5
CDR3 DNA: TGTGCCAGCAGCTTAGCGCGCCAAGAGACCCAGTACTTC
CDR3 protein: CASSLARQETQYF

clone size: NA
D gene: NA
CDR3 length: 15
V gene: TRBV5-1
J gene: TRBJ1-1
CDR3 DNA: TGCGCCAGCAGGCCCCCGGGGGTCGCGGGGATGGAAGCTTTCTTT
CDR3 protein: CASRPPGVAGMEAFF

clone size: NA
D gene: TRBD1
CDR3 length: 14
V gene: TRBV3-1/TRBV3-2
J gene: TRBJ1-4
CDR3 DNA: TGTGCCAGCAGCCCCCAGGGGGCGCAGGAAAAACTGTTTTTT
CDR3 protein: CASSPQGAQEKLFF

clone size: NA
D gene: NA
CDR3 length: 16
V gene: TRBV4-3
J gene: TRBJ2-5
CDR3 DNA: TGCGCCAGCAGCCAAGCGGGGGGCGGGAGTGGAGAGACCCAGTACTTC
CDR3 protein: CASSQAGGGSGETQYF

clone size: NA
D gene: NA
CDR3 length: 14
V gene: TRBV4-3
J gene: TRBJ1-6
CDR3 DNA: TGCGCCAGCGCTCGCGGGGGTATCAGTTCACCCCTCCACTTT
CDR3 protein: CASARGGISSPLHF